One and the same sample provided the 2 T cell receptor beta chains below, sequenced in a study of blood T cell repertoires in COVID-19. Some clones are missing from TCRdb's copy, which holds only in-frame ones; the method was immunoSEQ multiplex PCR. The table has some 270,000 clones, roughly 82% seen once; the top ten hold approximately 6%. Specimen: peripheral blood. These receptors all stem from a woman older than 75 with COVID-19, enrolled during active disease.

The rearrangement uses TRBV19 and TRBJ2-7, with D uncertain. Trimming took off 4 bases at V and 1 base at J, with 5 bases between the two ends. The CDR3 runs to 12 residues. The germline gives CDR1 LNHDA, CDR2 SQIVND (reference sequence). The CDR3 loop is CASSTTSYEQYF. CDR3 bases: TGTGCCAGTAGTACCACTTCCTACGAGCAGTACTTC.

The gene calls are TRBV7-2 and TRBJ1-6; possibly TRBD1 for D (6 bases). V shed 5 bases and J shed 7 bases, with 18 bases lying between them. Germline CDR1 SGHTA, CDR2 FQGNSA. The CDR3 is made up of 16 amino acids. As DNA, the CDR3 is TGTGCCAGCAGCCTCTGGGGGCCTAAAGTGAATTCACCCCTCCACTTT. Translating it yields CASSLWGPKVNSPLHF.